This T cell receptor beta chain was recovered during a study of shared clonotypes between healthy human individuals. Study-wide context: A donor's plate count was three for CD4 naive and three for CD4 memory; CD8 naive had two and CD8 memory one.

Investigators divided CD4+ cells into CD45RA+ naive and CD45RA-negative memory subsets. Assay used: immunoSEQ multiplex PCR; TCRdb lists only in-frame clones, some missing. This table has about 1.1 million clones, approximately 78% appearing once. Notes on the study in general: Researchers sampled only blood; tissue repertoires likely differ.

Trimming took off 7 bases at V and 0 bases at J, with 15 bases between the two ends. Germline V lookup: CDR1 LNHDA, CDR2 SQIVND (reference sequence). This CDR3 region has 16 residues. Concerning this clone: Its specificity is unknown.

The sequencing input was memory CD4+ T cells from PBMCs. Subset here: CD45RA-negative fraction. The V and J genes are TRBV19 and TRBJ1-4; D gene ambiguous. The sequence was collected from a man aged 18 to 29 in good health. Some clones in this sample may be carry-over from other donors' samples. The CDR3 sequence: CASISRLAATNEKLFF. The CDR3, as DNA: TGTGCCAGTATAAGCCGCCTCGCCGCAACTAATGAAAAACTGTTTTTT.